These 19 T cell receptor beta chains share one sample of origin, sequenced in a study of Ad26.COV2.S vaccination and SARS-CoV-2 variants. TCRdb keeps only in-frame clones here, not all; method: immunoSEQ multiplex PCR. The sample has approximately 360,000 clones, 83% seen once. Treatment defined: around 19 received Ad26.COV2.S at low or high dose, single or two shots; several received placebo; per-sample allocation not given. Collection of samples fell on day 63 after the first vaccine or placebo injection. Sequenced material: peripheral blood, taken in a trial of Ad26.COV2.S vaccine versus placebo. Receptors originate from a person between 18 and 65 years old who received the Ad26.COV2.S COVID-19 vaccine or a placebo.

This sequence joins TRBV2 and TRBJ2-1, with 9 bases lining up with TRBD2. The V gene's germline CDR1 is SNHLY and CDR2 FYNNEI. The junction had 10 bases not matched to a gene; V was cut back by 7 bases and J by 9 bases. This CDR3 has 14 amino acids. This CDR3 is CASKGLATTGEQFF. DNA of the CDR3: TGTGCCAGCAAGGGACTAGCTACTACCGGTGAGCAGTTCTTC.

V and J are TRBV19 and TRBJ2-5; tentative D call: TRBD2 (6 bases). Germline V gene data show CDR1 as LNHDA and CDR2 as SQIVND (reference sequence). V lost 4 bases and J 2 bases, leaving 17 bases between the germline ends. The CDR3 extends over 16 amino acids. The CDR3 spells CASSTMRVGGQETQYF. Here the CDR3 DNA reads TGTGCCAGTAGTACTATGAGGGTGGGGGGTCAAGAGACCCAGTACTTC.

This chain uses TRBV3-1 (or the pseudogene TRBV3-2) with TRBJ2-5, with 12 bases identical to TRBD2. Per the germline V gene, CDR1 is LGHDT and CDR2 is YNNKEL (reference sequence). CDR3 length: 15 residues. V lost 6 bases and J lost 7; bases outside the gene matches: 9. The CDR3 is CASRSSGGDRRTQYF. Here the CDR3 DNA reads TGTGCCAGCAGGTCTAGCGGGGGGGACCGGCGGACCCAGTACTTC.

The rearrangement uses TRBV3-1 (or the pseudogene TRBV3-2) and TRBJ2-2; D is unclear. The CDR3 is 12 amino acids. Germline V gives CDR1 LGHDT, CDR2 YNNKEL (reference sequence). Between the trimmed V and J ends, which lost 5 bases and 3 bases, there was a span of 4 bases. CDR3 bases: TGTGCCAGCAGCGACTACACCGGGGAGCTGTTTTTT. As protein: CASSDYTGELFF.

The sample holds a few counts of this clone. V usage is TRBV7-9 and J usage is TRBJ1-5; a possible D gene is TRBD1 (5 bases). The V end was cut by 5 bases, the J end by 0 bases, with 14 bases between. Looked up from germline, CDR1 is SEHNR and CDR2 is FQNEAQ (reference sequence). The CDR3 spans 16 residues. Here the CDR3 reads CASSPGGMISNQPQHF. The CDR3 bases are TGTGCCAGCAGCCCGGGGGGGATGATTAGCAATCAGCCCCAGCATTTT.

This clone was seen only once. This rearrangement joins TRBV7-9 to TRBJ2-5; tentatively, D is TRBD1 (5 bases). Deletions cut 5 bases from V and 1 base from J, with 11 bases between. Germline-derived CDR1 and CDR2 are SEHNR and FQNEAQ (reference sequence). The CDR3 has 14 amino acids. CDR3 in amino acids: CASSIQGFQETQYF. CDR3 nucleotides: TGTGCCAGCAGCATCCAGGGCTTCCAAGAGACCCAGTACTTC.

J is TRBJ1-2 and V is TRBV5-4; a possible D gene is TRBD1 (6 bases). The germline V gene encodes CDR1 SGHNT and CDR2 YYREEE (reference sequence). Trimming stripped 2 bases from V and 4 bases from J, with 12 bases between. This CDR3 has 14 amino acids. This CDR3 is CASSFRTDPYGYTF. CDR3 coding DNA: TGTGCCAGCAGCTTCCGGACAGATCCCTATGGCTACACCTTC.

CDR3 DNA sequence: TGTGCCAGCAGCTTGACTCTTTCGAACACTGAAGCTTTCTTT. This codes for CASSLTLSNTEAFF. The V gene is TRBV11-3, the J gene TRBJ1-1; no reliable D call. The ends were cut back, 3 bases at V and 1 base at J, with 9 bases in the middle. CDR3 size: 14 residues. The germline V gene encodes CDR1 SGHNT and CDR2 YENEEA.

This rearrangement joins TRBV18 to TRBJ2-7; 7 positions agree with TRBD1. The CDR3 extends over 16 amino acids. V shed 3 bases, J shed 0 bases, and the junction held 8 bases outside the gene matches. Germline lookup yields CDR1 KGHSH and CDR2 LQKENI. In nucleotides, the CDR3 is TGTGCCAGCTCACCCTTAGGACAGGCCCTCTCCTACGAGCAGTACTTC. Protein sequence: CASSPLGQALSYEQYF.

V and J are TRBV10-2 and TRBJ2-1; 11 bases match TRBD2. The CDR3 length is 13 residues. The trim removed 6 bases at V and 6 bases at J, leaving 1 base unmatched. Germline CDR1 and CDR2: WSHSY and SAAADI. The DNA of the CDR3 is TGCGCCAGCAGCCTAGCGGGGGGCAATGAGCAGTTCTTC. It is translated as CASSLAGGNEQFF.

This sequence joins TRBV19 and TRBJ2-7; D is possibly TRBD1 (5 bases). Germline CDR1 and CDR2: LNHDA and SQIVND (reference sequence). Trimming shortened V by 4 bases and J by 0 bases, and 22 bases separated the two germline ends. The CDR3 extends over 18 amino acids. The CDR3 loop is CASSRARVLGPSSYEQYF. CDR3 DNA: TGTGCCAGTAGTAGGGCCCGGGTCTTGGGGCCGAGCTCCTACGAGCAGTACTTC.

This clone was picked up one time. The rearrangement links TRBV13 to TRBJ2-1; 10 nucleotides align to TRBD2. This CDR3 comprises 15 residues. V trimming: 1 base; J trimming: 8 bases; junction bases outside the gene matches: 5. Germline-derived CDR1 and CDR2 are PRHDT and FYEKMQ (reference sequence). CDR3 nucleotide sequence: TGTGCCAGCAGCTTAGAGCTAGCGGGAGAATATGAGCAGTTCTTC. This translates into CASSLELAGEYEQFF. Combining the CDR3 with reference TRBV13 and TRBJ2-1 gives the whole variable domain AAGVIQSPRHLIKEKRETATLKCYPIPRHDTVYWYQQGPGQDPQFLISFYEKMQSDKGSIPDRFSAQQFSDYHSELNMSSLELGDSALYFCASSLELAGEYEQFFGPGTRLTVL.

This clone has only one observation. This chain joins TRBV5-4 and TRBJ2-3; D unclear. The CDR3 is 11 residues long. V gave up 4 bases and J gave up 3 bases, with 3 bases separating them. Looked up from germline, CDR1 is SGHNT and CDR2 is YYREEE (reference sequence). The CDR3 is CASSTTDTQYF. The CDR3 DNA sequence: TGTGCCAGCAGCACTACAGATACGCAGTATTTT.

The CDR3 bases are TGTGCCAGCAGACCATACACAGGAGAAAAACTGTTTTTT. Translated, it gives CASRPYTGEKLFF. The chain has TRBV12-3 or TRBV12-4 and TRBJ1-4; weak D call: TRBD1 (5 bases). Trimming removed 6 bases from V and 8 bases from J, with 13 bases in between. The CDR3 totals 13 residues.

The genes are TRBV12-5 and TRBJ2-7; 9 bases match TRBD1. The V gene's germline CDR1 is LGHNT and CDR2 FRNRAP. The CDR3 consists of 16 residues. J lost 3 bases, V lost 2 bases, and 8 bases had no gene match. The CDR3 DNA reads TGTGCTAGTGGTTTGCACCCGGGACAGGGTTTCTACGAGCAGTACTTC. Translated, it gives CASGLHPGQGFYEQYF.

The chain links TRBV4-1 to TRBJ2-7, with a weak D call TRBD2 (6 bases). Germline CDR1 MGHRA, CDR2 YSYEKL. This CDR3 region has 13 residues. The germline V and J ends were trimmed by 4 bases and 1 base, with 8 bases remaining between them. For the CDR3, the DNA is TGCGCCAGCAGCCGCGGGGCGTCCTACGAGCAGTACTTC. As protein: CASSRGASYEQYF.

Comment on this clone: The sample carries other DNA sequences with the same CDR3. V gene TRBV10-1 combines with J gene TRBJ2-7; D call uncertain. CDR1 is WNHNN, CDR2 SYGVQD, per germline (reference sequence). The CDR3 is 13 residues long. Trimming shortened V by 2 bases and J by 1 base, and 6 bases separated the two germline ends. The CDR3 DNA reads TGCGCCAGCAGTGAGGGCCAATCCTACGAGCAGTACTTC. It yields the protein CASSEGQSYEQYF.

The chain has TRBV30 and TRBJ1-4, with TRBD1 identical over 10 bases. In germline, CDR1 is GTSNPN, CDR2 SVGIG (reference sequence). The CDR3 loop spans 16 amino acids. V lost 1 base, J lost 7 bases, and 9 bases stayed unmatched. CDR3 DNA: TGTGCCTGGAGTGGGGGACAGGGGCGGTCGGGTGAAAAACTGTTTTTT. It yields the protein CAWSGGQGRSGEKLFF.

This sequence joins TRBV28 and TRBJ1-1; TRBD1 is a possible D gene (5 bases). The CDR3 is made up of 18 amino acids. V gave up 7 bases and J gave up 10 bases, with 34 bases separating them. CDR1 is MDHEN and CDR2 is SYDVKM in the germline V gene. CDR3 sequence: CASTIRWPGLRRGGVAFF. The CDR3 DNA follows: TGTGCCAGCACCATTAGATGGCCAGGGCTGAGGCGGGGAGGTGTAGCTTTCTTT.